These 11 T cell receptor beta chains were all obtained from the same sample, sequenced in a study of cytomegalovirus exposure and HLA in healthy donors. It was with 60 Vbeta and 13 Jbeta primers that the PCR ran. TCRdb's table, derived via immunoSEQ multiplex PCR, lists solely in-frame clones and lacks some. This table holds about 200,000 clones, about 81% found once. The source material was PBMCs. Receptors were obtained from a woman aged 45-65 years in good health and CMV-seropositive.

This chain joins TRBV2 and TRBJ2-2; possibly TRBD2 for D (6 bases). There are 15 residues in the CDR3. Germline values: CDR1 SNHLY, CDR2 FYNNEI. Deletions cut 6 bases from V and 6 bases from J, with 17 bases between. The DNA for the CDR3 is TGTGCCAGCAGGGGCCCGGGCAGGGAGGCCGGGGAGCTGTTTTTT. Its protein product is CASRGPGREAGELFF.

In the case of this clone: This CDR3 fails to terminate in the conserved phenylalanine or tryptophan, so it likely reflects a read error. The DNA is omitted, as the CDR3 cannot be located on it reliably, and the CDR3 follows TCRdb's listing. The chain links TRBV23-1 to TRBJ2-7; the tabulated D call, TRBD2, remains unverified against the DNA. TRBV23-1 is flagged as an ORF with uncertain function. The CDR3 adds up to 9 amino acids, both ends counted. The CDR3 reads CASSQEGKD.

V and J are TRBV6-1 and TRBJ1-5; D perhaps matches TRBD1 (6 bases). The CDR3 is made up of 15 amino acids. Germline V CDR1 and CDR2: MNHNS, SASEGT. V was cut by 5 bases and J by 0 bases, with 11 bases left in between. As DNA, the CDR3 is TGTGCCAGCAGTTCAGGGGCTTATAGCAATCAGCCCCAGCATTTT. It is translated as CASSSGAYSNQPQHF.

The rearrangement joins TRBV19 to TRBJ2-2, with a possible D match to TRBD2 (6 bases). The V gene's germline CDR1 is LNHDA and CDR2 SQIVND (reference sequence). V was shortened by 8 bases and J by 6 bases, with 16 bases between the two germline ends. The CDR3 sequence is 14 residues long. CDR3 nucleotide sequence: TGTGCCAGTGGGCGGGGAAGCACGGCCGGGGAGCTGTTTTTT. Translated, it gives CASGRGSTAGELFF.

The gene calls are TRBV2 and TRBJ1-1; no firm D call. This CDR3 is 12 amino acids long. Trimming left V 7 bases short and J 5 bases short, with 11 bases between. Germline values: CDR1 SNHLY, CDR2 FYNNEI. In DNA, the CDR3 is TGTGCCAGCACTCGGGGAAGTACTGAAGCTTTCTTT. Its translation: CASTRGSTEAFF.

This chain uses TRBV28 with TRBJ2-3, with 7 nucleotides matching TRBD1. The junction had 3 bases not matched to a gene; V was cut back by 10 bases and J by 2 bases. The CDR3 length is 12 residues. Germline CDR1 reads MDHEN; CDR2 reads SYDVKM. CDR3 DNA: TGTGCCACCGGGACAGCCACAGATACGCAGTATTTT. This encodes CATGTATDTQYF.

The chain recombines TRBV19 with TRBJ1-2, with 8 positions matching TRBD1. The CDR3 runs to 15 residues. Germline trimming cut 5 bases from V and 4 bases from J; bases unmatched to any gene: 9. From germline, CDR1 is LNHDA and CDR2 SQIVND (reference sequence). The CDR3 DNA is TGTGCCAGTAGTCCAGGGGGCGGCTCGGCCTATGGCTACACCTTC. It encodes CASSPGGGSAYGYTF.

V gene TRBV18 combines with J gene TRBJ2-5; 8 positions match TRBD1. Germline CDR1 is KGHSH and CDR2 is LQKENI. The CDR3 loop spans 15 amino acids. V gave up 0 bases and J gave up 4 bases; unmatched junction bases: 4. DNA of the CDR3: TGTGCCAGCTCACCACCGAGACAGGGGCCAGAGACCCAGTACTTC. It yields the protein CASSPPRQGPETQYF.

This chain joins TRBV5-8 and TRBJ2-2, with 11 bases aligning to TRBD1. The CDR3 contains 16 residues. Germline CDR1 reads SGHTS; CDR2 reads YDEGEE. With 3 bases clipped from V and 3 bases from J, the junction kept 4 bases outside the gene matches. The CDR3, as DNA: TGTGCCAGCAGCTCCGGGACAGGGGGTTACACCGGGGAGCTGTTTTTT. This codes for CASSSGTGGYTGELFF.

This clone has just a few counts. CDR3 sequence: CASSLSAAGDTEAFF. For the CDR3, the DNA is TGTGCCAGCTCACTGTCAGCGGCGGGGGACACTGAAGCTTTCTTT. The V and J genes are TRBV18 and TRBJ1-1; TRBD1 might be the D (5 bases). The CDR3 has 15 residues. With 4 bases removed from V and 3 bases from J, the gap between germline ends came to 15 bases. The germline gives CDR1 KGHSH, CDR2 LQKENI.

The V call is TRBV2, the J call TRBJ2-3; the match to TRBD1 covers 7 bases. There are 14 residues in the CDR3. The junction had 7 bases not matched to a gene; V was cut back by 8 bases and J by 2 bases. Germline assignment: CDR1 SNHLY and CDR2 FYNNEI. Here the CDR3 reads CASLQGSATDTQYF. In DNA, the CDR3 is TGTGCCAGCCTACAGGGGTCAGCCACAGATACGCAGTATTTT. Variable domain in full (rest from reference TRBV2 and TRBJ2-3): EPEVTQTPSHQVTQMGQEVILRCVPISNHLYFYWYRQILGQKVEFLVSFYNNEISEKSEIFDDQFSVERPDGSNFTLKIRSTKLEDSAMYFCASLQGSATDTQYFGPGTRLTVL.